This entry lists 9 T cell receptor beta chains sequenced from one sample in a study of Ad26.COV2.S vaccination and SARS-CoV-2 variants. The treatment: approximately 18 received Ad26.COV2.S at low or high dose, single or two shots; about 5 received placebo; per-sample allocation not given. Following the first vaccine or placebo injection, samples were taken on day 63. Only in-frame clones appear in the TCRdb table, and some are missing; sequencing was by immunoSEQ multiplex PCR. The repertoire holds over 400,000 clones, with about 91% as singletons. This specimen consisted of peripheral blood, obtained in a trial of Ad26.COV2.S vaccine versus placebo. Source of these receptors: a person aged 18 to 65 who received the Ad26.COV2.S COVID-19 vaccine or a placebo.

This clone has only one observation. For the CDR3, the DNA is TGTGCCAGCAGTGAATGGGGACAGGGCAGTCAGCCCCAGCATTTT. As protein: CASSEWGQGSQPQHF. The rearrangement uses TRBV27 and TRBJ1-5; 9 bases match TRBD1. Germline lookup yields CDR1 MNHEY and CDR2 SMNVEV (reference sequence). The CDR3 totals 15 residues. Losses at the gene ends were 5 bases for V and 6 bases for J; bases not matched to a gene: 8.

The chain couples TRBV7-3 to TRBJ2-1; TRBD2 matches at 9 bases. The CDR3 totals 15 residues. CDR1 is SGHTA, CDR2 FQGTGA, per germline. The trim removed 4 bases at V and 6 bases at J, leaving 7 bases unmatched. The CDR3 is CASSYGTSRTNEQFF. The CDR3 nucleotides read TGTGCCAGCAGCTATGGGACTAGCCGGACCAATGAGCAGTTCTTC.

This chain joins TRBV6-5 and TRBJ2-1; the match to TRBD2 covers 8 bases. Germline V gene lookup returns CDR1 MNHEY and CDR2 SVGAGI. The J segment lost 7 bases and the V segment lost 6 bases, leaving 11 bases of the junction unmatched. The CDR3 extends over 15 amino acids. CDR3 bases: TGTGCCAGCAGCCAAAGCGGGAGTCAGTTTAATGAGCAGTTCTTC. It encodes CASSQSGSQFNEQFF.

This chain joins TRBV6-5 and TRBJ2-7; 7 bases agree with TRBD1. Germline CDR1 reads MNHEY; CDR2 reads SVGAGI. The CDR3 runs to 13 residues. The junction had 5 bases not matched to a gene; V was cut back by 6 bases and J by 3 bases. DNA of the CDR3: TGTGCCAGCAGCCGCGACAGGGACTACGAGCAGTACTTC. This encodes CASSRDRDYEQYF.

The V and J genes are TRBV11-2 and TRBJ2-1, with no clear D. The CDR3 loop spans 12 amino acids. The germline V gene encodes CDR1 SGHAT and CDR2 FQNNGV. Deletions cut 1 base from V and 8 bases from J, with 6 bases between. The CDR3 nucleotides are TGTGCCAGCAGCTTAGTCGGGCATGAGCAGTTCTTC. Its translation: CASSLVGHEQFF. The entire variable domain, with the rest obtained from reference TRBV11-2 and TRBJ2-1, is as follows: EAGVAQSPRYKIIEKRQSVAFWCNPISGHATLYWYQQILGQGPKLLIQFQNNGVVDDSQLPKDRFSAERLKGVDSTLKIQPAKLEDSAVYLCASSLVGHEQFFGPGTRLTVL.

This chain joins TRBV6-5 and TRBJ1-1, with a weak D call TRBD1 (6 bases). Germline V gives CDR1 MNHEY, CDR2 SVGAGI. V lost 6 bases and J lost 1, with 12 bases in between. This CDR3 region has 14 residues. The CDR3 here is CASSTRTENTEAFF. CDR3 DNA sequence: TGTGCCAGCAGCACTAGGACAGAGAACACTGAAGCTTTCTTT.

This clone was counted only a few times. The rearrangement links TRBV2 to TRBJ2-2, with TRBD1 matching 7 bases. The CDR3 is made up of 15 amino acids. Germline V gene lookup returns CDR1 SNHLY and CDR2 FYNNEI. Trimming removed 2 bases from V and 6 bases from J; junction bases left unmatched: 6. In DNA form, the CDR3 reads TGTGCCAGCAGTGAAAGCAGGGGGTTGCCCGGGGAGCTGTTTTTT. The encoded protein is CASSESRGLPGELFF.

The chain has TRBV28 and TRBJ2-1; TRBD1 agrees at 9 bases. J was trimmed by 8 bases and V by 1 base; bases with no gene match: 9. The germline V gene encodes CDR1 MDHEN and CDR2 SYDVKM. The CDR3 is made up of 16 amino acids. The CDR3 nucleotides are TGTGCCAGCAGTTTATACGGGACAGGGAACTCAGATGAGCAGTTCTTC. This gives the protein CASSLYGTGNSDEQFF.

The chain uses TRBV7-8 and TRBJ2-2, with D perhaps assigned TRBD1 or TRBD2 (5 bases each). CDR1 and CDR2 from the germline V gene are SGHVS and FQNEAQ. Trimming took 5 bases from V and 5 from J, leaving 12 bases between them. The CDR3 is made up of 14 amino acids. The CDR3 loop is CASSPRGVTGELFF. CDR3 DNA sequence: TGTGCCAGCAGCCCACGGGGCGTAACCGGGGAGCTGTTTTTT.